The 9 T cell receptor beta chains presented below share a single source sample, sequenced in a study of early T cells in non-severe SARS-CoV-2 infection. Using its own MiXCR run on the 5' RACE reads, TCRdb lists one record per CDR3 protein. The sample lists 70,000 to 85,000 distinct CDR3 sequences; approximately 13% were seen once. Source material: whole blood. Receptor source: an adult who was a healthcare worker with PCR-confirmed SARS-CoV-2 infection or an uninfected control (not recorded which).

Ten or more counts support this clonotype. V usage is TRBV20-1 and J usage is TRBJ2-1; D might be TRBD2 (5 bases). V was clipped by 0 bases and J by 8 bases, with 17 bases between them. The CDR3 is 15 amino acids. From germline, CDR1 is DFQATT and CDR2 SNEGSKA (reference sequence). The CDR3 here is CSARDRSRLADEQFF. The CDR3 DNA sequence: TGCAGTGCTAGAGATCGTTCGCGCCTAGCCGATGAGCAGTTCTTC.

This clonotype was observed many times. The chain uses TRBV4-1 and TRBJ2-7; weak D call: TRBD2 (6 bases). CDR1 is MGHRA, CDR2 YSYEKL, per germline. CDR3 length: 18 residues. Trimming cost V 1 base and J 0 bases, with 19 bases left between them. CDR3 loop: CASSQAPLVADPSYEQYF. In DNA form, the CDR3 reads TGCGCCAGCAGCCAAGCCCCGCTCGTAGCGGATCCCTCCTACGAGCAGTACTTC.

This sequence joins TRBV5-1 and TRBJ2-5; 8 bases fit TRBD2. The CDR3 is 16 residues long. Germline CDR1 SGHRS, CDR2 YFSETQ. V was clipped by 4 bases and J by 4 bases; unmatched bases: 12. The CDR3 DNA is TGCGCCAGCAGCAGTCATGGAGCGGGGGCCCTAGAGACCCAGTACTTC. This sequence encodes CASSSHGAGALETQYF.

This clonotype was observed a handful of times. An end of the junction does not agree with germline; a read error may underlie this. V and J are TRBV7-2 and TRBJ2-1; D gene unclear. Germline V gene sequence: CDR1 SGHTA, CDR2 FQGNSA. The CDR3 totals 16 residues. CDR3 sequence (DNA): TGTGCCAGCAGCTGGCCTCGGGCGAGCTCCTACAATGAGCAGTCCTTC. This encodes CASSWPRASSYNEQSF.

In its sample, this clonotype was seen a few times. The chain has TRBV28 and TRBJ2-7; 8 bases map to TRBD2. CDR3 length: 16 amino acids. The J segment lost 2 bases and the V segment lost 4 bases, leaving 10 bases of the junction unmatched. The germline gives CDR1 MDHEN, CDR2 SYDVKM. In DNA, the CDR3 is TGTGCCAGCAGTTCCCCGACTAGCGTGGGAACCTACGAGCAGTACTTC. This sequence encodes CASSSPTSVGTYEQYF.

For the CDR3, the DNA is TGCAGTGCTAGAGAGGAATATGGCTACACCTTC. Its translation: CSAREEYGYTF. The chain links TRBV20-1 to TRBJ1-2; D not resolved. The CDR3 spans 11 residues. Trimming stripped 0 bases from V and 5 bases from J, with 4 bases between. The germline gives CDR1 DFQATT, CDR2 SNEGSKA (reference sequence).

Only a few counts were recorded for this clonotype. The rearrangement joins TRBV12-3 or TRBV12-4 to TRBJ1-1; no reliable D call. Deletions cut 5 bases from V and 5 bases from J, with 21 bases between. The CDR3 totals 16 residues. The CDR3 protein is CASSTPYRLKGTEAFF. Written as DNA, the CDR3 is TGTGCCAGCAGTACTCCATACCGACTTAAGGGAACTGAAGCTTTCTTT.

With respect to this clonotype: This likely comes from a read error, as the CDR3 has no conserved phenylalanine or tryptophan at its end. This chain links TRBV20-1 with TRBJ2-7; unclear D gene. The V gene's germline CDR1 is DFQATT and CDR2 SNEGSKA (reference sequence). Trimming left V 1 base short and J 3 bases short, with 16 bases between. The CDR3 runs 15 residues. The CDR3 nucleotides read TGCAGTGCTAGAGCCCGTCCAGAATTTTACTACGAGCAGTACCTC. This codes for CSARARPEFYYEQYL.

In this sample, this clonotype turned up many times. V and J are TRBV6-5 and TRBJ1-4; tentative D call: TRBD1 (6 bases). V lost 2 bases and J 11 bases, leaving 15 bases between the germline ends. The germline V gene encodes CDR1 MNHEY and CDR2 SVGAGI. CDR3 length equals 14 residues. The CDR3 region is CASSYLTGSGKLFF. The CDR3 DNA follows: TGTGCCAGCAGTTACCTAACAGGGTCTGGGAAACTGTTTTTT.